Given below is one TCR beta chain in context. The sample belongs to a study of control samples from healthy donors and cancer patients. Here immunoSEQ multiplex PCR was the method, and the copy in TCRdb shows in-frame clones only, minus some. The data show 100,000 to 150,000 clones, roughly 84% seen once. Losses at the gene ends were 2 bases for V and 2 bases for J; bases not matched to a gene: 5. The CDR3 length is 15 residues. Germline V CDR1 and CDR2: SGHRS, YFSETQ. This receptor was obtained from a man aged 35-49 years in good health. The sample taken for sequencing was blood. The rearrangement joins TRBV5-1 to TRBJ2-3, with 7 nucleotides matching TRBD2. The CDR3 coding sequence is TGCGCCAGCAGCTTAGCGGGGCTTCCCACAGATACGCAGTATTTT. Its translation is CASSLAGLPTDTQYF.